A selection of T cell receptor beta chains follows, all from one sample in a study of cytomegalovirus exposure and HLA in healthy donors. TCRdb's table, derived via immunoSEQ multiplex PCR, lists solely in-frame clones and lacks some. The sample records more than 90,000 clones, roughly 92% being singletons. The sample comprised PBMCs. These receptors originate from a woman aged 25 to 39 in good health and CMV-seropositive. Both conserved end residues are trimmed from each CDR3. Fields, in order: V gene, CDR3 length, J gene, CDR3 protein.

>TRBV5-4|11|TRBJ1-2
ASSLAMEDGYT
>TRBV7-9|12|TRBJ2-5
ASSRRTIEETQY
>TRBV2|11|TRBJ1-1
ASSQRRSTEAF
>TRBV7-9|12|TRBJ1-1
ASSPRLGEDEAF
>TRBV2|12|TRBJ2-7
ASRGQGTWYEQY
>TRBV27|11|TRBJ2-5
ASSLPVQETQY
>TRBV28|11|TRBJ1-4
ASSSLRDEKLF
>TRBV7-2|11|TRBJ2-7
ASQGGSFGEQY
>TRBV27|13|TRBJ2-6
ASRSLETGANVLT
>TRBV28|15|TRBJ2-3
ASSLLGPGRGTDTQY
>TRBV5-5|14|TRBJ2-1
ASSGKVQSSYNEQF
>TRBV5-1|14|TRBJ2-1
ASRAAPSGIRKEQF
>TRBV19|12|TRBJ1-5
ASTYALGNQPQH
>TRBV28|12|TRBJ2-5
ASSRSAGVGTQY
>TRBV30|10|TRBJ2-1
AWRHPYNEQF
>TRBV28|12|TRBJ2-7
ASSYSSDRAEQY
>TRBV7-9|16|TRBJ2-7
ASSLALAGGPPPYEQY
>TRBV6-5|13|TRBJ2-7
ASSYSRGSSYEQY
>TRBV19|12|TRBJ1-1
ASTPGQMNTEAF
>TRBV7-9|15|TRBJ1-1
ASSSVAGTGLNTEAF
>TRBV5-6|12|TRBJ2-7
ASSLSGQFYEQY
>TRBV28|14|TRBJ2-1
ASHHGATEKGDEQF
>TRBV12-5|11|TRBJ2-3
ASGGEFGDTQY
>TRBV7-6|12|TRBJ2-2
ASSSPGLRGELF
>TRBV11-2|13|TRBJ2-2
ASSPPGAWTGELF
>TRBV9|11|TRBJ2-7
ASSAGHLYEQY
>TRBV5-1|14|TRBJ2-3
ASSLTGGKFTDTQY
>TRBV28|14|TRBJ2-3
ASSLGTGDFTDTQY
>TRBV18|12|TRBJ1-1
ASSPLREETEAF
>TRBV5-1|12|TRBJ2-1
ASSLRGSYNEQF
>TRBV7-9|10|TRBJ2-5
ASSFGGKTQY
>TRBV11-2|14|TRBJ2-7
ASSLGGGSDVYEQY
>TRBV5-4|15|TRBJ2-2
ASSPGGLAGNTGELF
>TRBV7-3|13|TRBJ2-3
ASRSGTGSTDTQY
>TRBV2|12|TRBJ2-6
ASRTGAGANVLT
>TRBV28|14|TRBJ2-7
ASSFLDGRASYEQY
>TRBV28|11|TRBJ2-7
ASSLAGSYEQY
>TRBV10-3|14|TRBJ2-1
AISASGTSGYNEQF
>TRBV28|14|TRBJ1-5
ASKSPGDPGNQPQH
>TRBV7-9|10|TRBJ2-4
ASRSGINIQY
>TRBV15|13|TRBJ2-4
ATSRDPRGKNIQY
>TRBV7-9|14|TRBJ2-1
ASSLTGLPRSPEQF
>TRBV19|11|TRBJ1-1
ASSIQGRAEAF
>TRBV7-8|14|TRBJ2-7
ASSPGQGASSYEQY
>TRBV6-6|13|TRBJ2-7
ASNPGTSGRGEQY
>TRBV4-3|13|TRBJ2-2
ASSQDVDPRGGLF
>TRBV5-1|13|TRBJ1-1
ASSEGQGISTEAF
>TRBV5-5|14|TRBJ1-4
ASSRDATGFNEKLF
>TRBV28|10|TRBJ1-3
ASTEAGNTIY
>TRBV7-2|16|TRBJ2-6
ASSLGTLAGAGANVLT